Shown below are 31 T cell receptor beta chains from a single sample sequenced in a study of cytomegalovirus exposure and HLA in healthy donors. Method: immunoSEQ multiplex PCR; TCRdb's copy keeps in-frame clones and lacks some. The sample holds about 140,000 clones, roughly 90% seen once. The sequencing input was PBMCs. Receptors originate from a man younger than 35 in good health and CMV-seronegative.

In DNA, the CDR3 is TGTGCCAGCAGCAGACAGGGTGGCGATCAGCCCCAGCATTTT. Protein product: CASSRQGGDQPQHF. The chain employs TRBV6-5 and TRBJ1-5, with 7 nucleotides matching TRBD1. The CDR3 is 14 amino acids. V gave up 6 bases and J gave up 5 bases; unmatched junction bases: 7. Germline V gene data show CDR1 as MNHEY and CDR2 as SVGAGI.

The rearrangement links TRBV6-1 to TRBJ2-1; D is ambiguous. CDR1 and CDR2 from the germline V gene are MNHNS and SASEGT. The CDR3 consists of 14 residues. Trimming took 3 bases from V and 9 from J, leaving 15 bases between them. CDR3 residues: CASSEKHDTSEQFF. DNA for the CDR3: TGTGCCAGCAGTGAGAAACACGACACAAGTGAGCAGTTCTTC.

The CDR3 loop is CAQGTVGNTIYF. Here the CDR3 DNA reads TGTGCCCAGGGGACGGTGGGAAACACCATATATTTT. V usage is TRBV30 and J usage is TRBJ1-3, with a possible D match to TRBD1 (6 bases). V lost 8 bases to trimming and J lost 4 bases, with 12 bases between them. Germline loops: CDR1 GTSNPN, CDR2 SVGIG (reference sequence). The CDR3 is made up of 12 amino acids.

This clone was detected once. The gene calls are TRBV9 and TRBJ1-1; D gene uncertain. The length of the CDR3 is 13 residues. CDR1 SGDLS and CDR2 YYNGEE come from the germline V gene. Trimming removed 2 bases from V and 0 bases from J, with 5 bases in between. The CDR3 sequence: CASSVSMNTEAFF. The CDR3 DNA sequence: TGTGCCAGCAGCGTTTCCATGAACACTGAAGCTTTCTTT.

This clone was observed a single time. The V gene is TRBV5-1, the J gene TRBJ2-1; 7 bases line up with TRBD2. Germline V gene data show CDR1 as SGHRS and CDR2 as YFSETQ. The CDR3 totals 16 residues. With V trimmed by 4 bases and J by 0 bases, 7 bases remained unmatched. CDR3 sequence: CASSLGEGFSYNEQFF. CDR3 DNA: TGCGCCAGCAGCCTCGGGGAGGGATTCTCCTACAATGAGCAGTTCTTC.

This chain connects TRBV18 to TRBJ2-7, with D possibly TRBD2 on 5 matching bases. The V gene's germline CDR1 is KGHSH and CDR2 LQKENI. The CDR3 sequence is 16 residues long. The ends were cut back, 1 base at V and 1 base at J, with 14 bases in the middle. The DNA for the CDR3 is TGTGCCAGCTCACCACAACAGAGGGTATCGTCCTACGAGCAGTACTTC. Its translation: CASSPQQRVSSYEQYF.

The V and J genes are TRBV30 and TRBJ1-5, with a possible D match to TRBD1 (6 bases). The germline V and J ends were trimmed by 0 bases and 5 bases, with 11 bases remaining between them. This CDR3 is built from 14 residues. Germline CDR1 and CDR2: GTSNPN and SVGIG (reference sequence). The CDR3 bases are TGTGCCTGGAGTGTGGGGGGGCGAGATCAGCCCCAGCATTTT. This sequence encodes CAWSVGGRDQPQHF.

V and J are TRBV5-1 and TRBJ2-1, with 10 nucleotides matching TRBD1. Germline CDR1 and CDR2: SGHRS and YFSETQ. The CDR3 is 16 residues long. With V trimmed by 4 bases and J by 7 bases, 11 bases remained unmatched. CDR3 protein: CASSPEGTGAQNEQFF. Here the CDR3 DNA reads TGCGCCAGCAGCCCAGAAGGGACAGGGGCCCAAAATGAGCAGTTCTTC. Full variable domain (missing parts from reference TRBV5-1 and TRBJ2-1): KAGVTQTPRYLIKTRGQQVTLSCSPISGHRSVSWYQQTPGQGLQFLFEYFSETQRNKGNFPGRFSGRQFSNSRSEMNVSTLELGDSALYLCASSPEGTGAQNEQFFGPGTRLTVL.

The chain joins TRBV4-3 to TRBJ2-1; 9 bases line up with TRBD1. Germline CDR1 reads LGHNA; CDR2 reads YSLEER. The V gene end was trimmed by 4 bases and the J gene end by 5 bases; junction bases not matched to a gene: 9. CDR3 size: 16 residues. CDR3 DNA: TGCGCCAGCAGCCCTACCGGGACAGGGTCGGACAATGAGCAGTTCTTC. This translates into CASSPTGTGSDNEQFF.

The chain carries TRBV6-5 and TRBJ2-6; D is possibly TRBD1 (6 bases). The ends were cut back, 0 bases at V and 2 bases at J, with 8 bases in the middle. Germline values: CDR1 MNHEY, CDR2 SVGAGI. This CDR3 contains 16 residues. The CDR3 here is CASSYSSGAGANVLTF. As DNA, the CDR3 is TGTGCCAGCAGTTACTCCTCAGGGGCTGGGGCCAACGTCCTGACTTTC.

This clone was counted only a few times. The CDR3 is CASSHRDRNQPQHF. The DNA for the CDR3 is TGTGCCAGCAGCCACCGGGACAGAAATCAGCCCCAGCATTTT. The chain has TRBV11-2 and TRBJ1-5, with 7 bases lining up with TRBD1. Germline CDR1 and CDR2: SGHAT and FQNNGV. With V trimmed by 5 bases and J by 4 bases, 5 bases remained unmatched. This CDR3 has 14 amino acids.

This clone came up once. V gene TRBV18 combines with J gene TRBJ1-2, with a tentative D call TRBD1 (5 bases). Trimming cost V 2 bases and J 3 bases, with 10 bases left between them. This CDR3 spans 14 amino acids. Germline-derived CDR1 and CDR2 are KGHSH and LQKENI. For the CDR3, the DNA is TGTGCCAGCTCACCAGACGCACAGGACTATGGCTACACCTTC. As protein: CASSPDAQDYGYTF.

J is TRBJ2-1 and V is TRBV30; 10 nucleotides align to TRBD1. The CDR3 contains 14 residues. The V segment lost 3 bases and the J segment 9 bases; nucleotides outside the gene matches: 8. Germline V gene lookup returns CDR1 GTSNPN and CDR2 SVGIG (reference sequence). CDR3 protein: CAWSRDRGWVEQFF. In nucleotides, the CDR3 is TGTGCCTGGAGCCGGGACAGGGGTTGGGTTGAGCAGTTCTTC.

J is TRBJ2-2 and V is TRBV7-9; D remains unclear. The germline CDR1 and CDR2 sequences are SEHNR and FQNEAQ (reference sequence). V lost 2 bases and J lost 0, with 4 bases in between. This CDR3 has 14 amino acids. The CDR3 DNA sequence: TGTGCCAGCAGCTTACCCTCGAACACCGGGGAGCTGTTTTTT. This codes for CASSLPSNTGELFF.

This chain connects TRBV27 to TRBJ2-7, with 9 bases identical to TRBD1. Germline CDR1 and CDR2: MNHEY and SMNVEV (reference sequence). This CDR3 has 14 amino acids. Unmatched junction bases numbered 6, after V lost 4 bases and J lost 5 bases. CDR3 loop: CASSSPGQGNEQYF. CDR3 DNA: TGTGCCAGCAGTTCGCCGGGACAGGGAAACGAGCAGTACTTC.

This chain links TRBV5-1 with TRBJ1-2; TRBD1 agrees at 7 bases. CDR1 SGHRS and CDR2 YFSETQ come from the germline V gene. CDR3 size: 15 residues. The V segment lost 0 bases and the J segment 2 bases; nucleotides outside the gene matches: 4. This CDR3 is CASSLVARGNYGYTF. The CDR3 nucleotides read TGCGCCAGCAGCTTGGTGGCCAGGGGGAACTATGGCTACACCTTC.

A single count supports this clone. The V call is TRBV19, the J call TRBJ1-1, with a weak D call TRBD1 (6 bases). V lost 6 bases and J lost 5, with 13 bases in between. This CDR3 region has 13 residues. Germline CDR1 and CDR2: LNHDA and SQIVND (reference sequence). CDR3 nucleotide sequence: TGTGCCAGTAGGGATAGGGGGATGACTGAAGCTTTCTTT. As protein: CASRDRGMTEAFF.

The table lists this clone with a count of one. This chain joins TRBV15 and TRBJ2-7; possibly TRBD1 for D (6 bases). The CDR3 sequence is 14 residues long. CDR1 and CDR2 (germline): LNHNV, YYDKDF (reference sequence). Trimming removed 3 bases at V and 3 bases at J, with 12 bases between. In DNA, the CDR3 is TGTGCCACCAGCAGCGACAGGTCTAACTACGAGCAGTACGTC. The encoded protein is CATSSDRSNYEQYV.

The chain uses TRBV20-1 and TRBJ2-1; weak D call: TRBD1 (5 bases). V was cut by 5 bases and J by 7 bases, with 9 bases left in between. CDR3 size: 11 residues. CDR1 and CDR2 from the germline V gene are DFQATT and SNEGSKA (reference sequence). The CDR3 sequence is CSALRANEQFF. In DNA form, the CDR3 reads TGCAGTGCTCTCAGGGCAAATGAGCAGTTCTTC.

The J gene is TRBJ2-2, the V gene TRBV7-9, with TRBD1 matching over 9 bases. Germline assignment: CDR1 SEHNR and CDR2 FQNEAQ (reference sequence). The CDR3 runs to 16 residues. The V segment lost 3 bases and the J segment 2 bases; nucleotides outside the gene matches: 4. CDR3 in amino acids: CASSFRTGGNTGELFF. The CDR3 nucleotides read TGTGCCAGCAGCTTTAGAACAGGGGGCAACACCGGGGAGCTGTTTTTT.

CDR3 sequence: CASSEAGIQTSSGANVLTF. CDR3 coding DNA: TGCGCCAGCAGCGAGGCAGGGATTCAAACGAGCTCTGGGGCCAACGTCCTGACTTTC. The chain combines TRBV5-1 with TRBJ2-6; possible D gene TRBD1, 5 bases. Germline V CDR1 and CDR2: SGHRS, YFSETQ. With 4 bases removed from V and 0 bases from J, the gap between germline ends came to 20 bases. The CDR3 length is 19 residues.

CDR3 in amino acids: CASSGHRVIDGTEAFF. The DNA of the CDR3 is TGTGCCAGCAGTGGACACAGGGTAATTGACGGCACTGAAGCTTTCTTT. The genes are TRBV6-1 and TRBJ1-1, with D perhaps matching TRBD1 (6 bases). Trimming left V 4 bases short and J 4 bases short, with 19 bases between. There are 16 residues in the CDR3. Germline loops: CDR1 MNHNS, CDR2 SASEGT.

CDR3 in DNA: TGCGCCAGCAGCCAAGATTCAGGGGGATCGACTGAAGCTTTCTTT. It encodes CASSQDSGGSTEAFF. The chain combines TRBV4-3 with TRBJ1-1; 7 bases are shared with TRBD1. This CDR3 is built from 15 residues. Germline V gene data show CDR1 as LGHNA and CDR2 as YSLEER. Trimming at V came to 0 bases and at J to 5 bases, leaving 6 bases not matched to a gene.

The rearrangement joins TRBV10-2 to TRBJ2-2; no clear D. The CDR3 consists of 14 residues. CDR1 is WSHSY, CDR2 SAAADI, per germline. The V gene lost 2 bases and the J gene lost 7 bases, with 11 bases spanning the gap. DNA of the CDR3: TGCGCCAGCAGTGAGCCACAGAGTCGCGGGGAGCTGTTTTTT. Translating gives CASSEPQSRGELFF.

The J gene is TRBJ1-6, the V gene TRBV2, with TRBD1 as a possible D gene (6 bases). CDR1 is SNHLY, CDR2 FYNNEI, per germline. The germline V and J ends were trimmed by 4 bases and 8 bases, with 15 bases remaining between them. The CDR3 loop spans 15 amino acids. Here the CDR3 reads CASSGFLGGDSPLHF. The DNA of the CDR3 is TGTGCCAGCAGTGGTTTCCTAGGGGGTGATTCACCCCTCCACTTT.

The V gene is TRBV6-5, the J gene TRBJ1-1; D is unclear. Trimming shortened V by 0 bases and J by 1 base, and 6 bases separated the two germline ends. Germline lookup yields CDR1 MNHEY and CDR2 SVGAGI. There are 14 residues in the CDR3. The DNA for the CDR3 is TGTGCCAGCAGTTACTCCAGGTCGAACACTGAAGCTTTCTTT. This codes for CASSYSRSNTEAFF.

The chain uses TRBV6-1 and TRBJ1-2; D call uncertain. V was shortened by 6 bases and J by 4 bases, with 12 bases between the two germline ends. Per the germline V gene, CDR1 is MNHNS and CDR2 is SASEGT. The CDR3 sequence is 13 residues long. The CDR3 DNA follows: TGTGCCAGCAGCTTTGAATCAGGCTATGGCTACACCTTC. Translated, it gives CASSFESGYGYTF.

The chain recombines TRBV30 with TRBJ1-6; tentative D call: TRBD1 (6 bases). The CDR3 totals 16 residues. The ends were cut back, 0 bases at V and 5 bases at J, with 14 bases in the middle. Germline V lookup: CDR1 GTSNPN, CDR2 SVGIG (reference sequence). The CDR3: CAWSVYRTGNNSPLHF. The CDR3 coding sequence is TGTGCCTGGAGTGTATACCGCACAGGGAATAATTCACCCCTCCACTTT.

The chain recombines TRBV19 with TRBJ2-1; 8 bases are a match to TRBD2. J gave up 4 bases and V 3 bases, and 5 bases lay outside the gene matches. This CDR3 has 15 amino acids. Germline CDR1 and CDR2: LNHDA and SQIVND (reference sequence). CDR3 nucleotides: TGTGCCAGTAGTATCGCCCTAGCGGGTTACAATGAGCAGTTCTTC. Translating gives CASSIALAGYNEQFF.

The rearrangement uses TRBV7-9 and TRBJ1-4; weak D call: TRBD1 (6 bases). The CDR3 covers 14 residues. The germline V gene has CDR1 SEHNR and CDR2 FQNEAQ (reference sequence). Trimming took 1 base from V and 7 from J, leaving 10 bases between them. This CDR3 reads CASSLVGAPEKLFF. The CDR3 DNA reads TGTGCCAGCAGCTTAGTGGGGGCCCCTGAAAAACTGTTTTTT.

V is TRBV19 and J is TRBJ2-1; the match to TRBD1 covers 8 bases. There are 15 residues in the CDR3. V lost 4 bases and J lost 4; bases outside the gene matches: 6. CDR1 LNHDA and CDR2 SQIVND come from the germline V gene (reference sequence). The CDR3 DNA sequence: TGTGCCAGTAGTAACAGGGGGACGGGTTACAATGAGCAGTTCTTC. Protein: CASSNRGTGYNEQFF.